Each of the 29 T cell receptor beta chains below was sequenced from the same sample in a study of human T cells and chemical hapten exposure. The time point here: patch test 3, about 24 weeks after DPC sensitization. Stated treatment: therapeutic diphenylcyclopropenone sensitization with weekly scalp DPC. TCRdb reanalysed the RACE reads using MiXCR and keeps one entry per CDR3 protein. The table records 95,000 to 150,000 distinct CDR3 sequences, 10% to 12% of them present only once. The sample here was whole blood, taken in connection with sensitization to the hapten diphenylcyclopropenone (DPC). The receptors here all came from a woman aged 45-59 years with alopecia areata. Some clones in this sample may be carry-over from other donors' samples.

The genes are TRBV12-3 or TRBV12-4 and TRBJ1-5; 7 nucleotides line up with TRBD1. The ends lost 6 bases at V and 7 bases at J; junction bases unmatched: 9. The CDR3 sequence is 14 residues long. The chain's CDR3 is CASSLQGGMQPQHF. The DNA of the CDR3 is TGTGCCAGCAGCCTCCAGGGGGGAATGCAGCCCCAGCATTTT.

Ten or more counts support this clonotype. The V gene is TRBV2, the J gene TRBJ1-5; D may be TRBD1 (5 bases). There are 16 residues in the CDR3. Looked up from germline, CDR1 is SNHLY and CDR2 is FYNNEI. V lost 5 bases to trimming and J lost 2 bases, with 16 bases between them. The CDR3 loop is CASSSLVGGGNQPQHF. CDR3 sequence (DNA): TGTGCCAGCAGTTCGCTCGTGGGGGGGGGCAATCAGCCCCAGCATTTT.

The sample holds many counts of this clonotype. This chain uses TRBV20-1 with TRBJ1-2; no firm D call. There are 12 residues in the CDR3. Germline assignment: CDR1 DFQATT and CDR2 SNEGSKA (reference sequence). Here the CDR3 DNA reads TGCAGCCTTTCTGGGTCTGAATATGGCTACACCTTC. It specifies CSLSGSEYGYTF.

The chain combines TRBV2 with TRBJ1-5; D is undetermined. With 6 bases removed from V and 3 bases from J, the gap between germline ends came to 3 bases. The germline V gene has CDR1 SNHLY and CDR2 FYNNEI. The CDR3 spans 11 residues. CDR3 protein: CASRYNQPQHF. CDR3 nucleotide sequence: TGTGCCAGCAGGTACAATCAGCCCCAGCATTTT.

This clonotype was counted many times. The chain combines TRBV4-1 with TRBJ2-1; D is undetermined. The V and J ends lost 0 bases and 9 bases respectively, with 9 bases between them. The CDR3 has 13 amino acids. Germline CDR1 and CDR2: MGHRA and YSYEKL. The CDR3 nucleotides are TGCGCCAGCAGCCAAGATCGGCTAACTGAGCAGTTCTTC. Its translation is CASSQDRLTEQFF.

This chain joins TRBV9 and TRBJ2-3; D call uncertain. Looked up from germline, CDR1 is SGDLS and CDR2 is YYNGEE. The CDR3 has 12 residues. V lost 1 base to trimming and J lost 5 bases, with 5 bases between them. This CDR3 is CASSVQGDTQYF. In DNA, the CDR3 is TGTGCCAGCAGCGTACAAGGAGATACGCAGTATTTT.

This clonotype was seen ten or more times. The V and J genes are TRBV6-5 and TRBJ2-2, with TRBD1 matching 7 bases. The CDR3 has 19 residues. Germline V CDR1 and CDR2: MNHEY, SVGAGI. V lost 0 bases and J lost 0; bases outside the gene matches: 10. The CDR3 region has the DNA TGTGCCAGCAGTTACTCGAAGGTAGTGACAGGGACGAACACCGGGGAGCTGTTTTTT. Protein: CASSYSKVVTGTNTGELFF.

This chain connects TRBV4-3 to TRBJ1-2; TRBD1 is a possible D gene (5 bases). The V end was cut by 4 bases, the J end by 4 bases, with 13 bases between. The germline V gene has CDR1 LGHNA and CDR2 YSLEER. This CDR3 region has 14 residues. This CDR3 reads CASSPRGLSYGYTF. In nucleotides, the CDR3 is TGCGCCAGCAGCCCCCGGGGACTAAGCTATGGCTACACCTTC.

This clonotype appeared a few times. The rearrangement uses TRBV19 and TRBJ2-1; TRBD2 agrees at 11 bases. Losses at the gene ends were 5 bases for V and 6 bases for J; bases not matched to a gene: 6. The CDR3 totals 15 residues. CDR1 is LNHDA, CDR2 SQIVND, per germline (reference sequence). The CDR3 reads CASSPGTSGVNEQFF. The CDR3 region has the DNA TGTGCCAGTAGTCCCGGGACTAGCGGAGTCAATGAGCAGTTCTTC.

The CDR3 bases are TGTGCCAGCAGTGCGCCCGGGACAGGGGGAAACACCATATATTTT. This translates into CASSAPGTGGNTIYF. This chain links TRBV25-1 with TRBJ1-3, with 9 bases identical to TRBD1. The V gene end was trimmed by 4 bases and the J gene end by 4 bases; junction bases not matched to a gene: 5. This CDR3 is 15 amino acids long. Germline values: CDR1 MGHDK, CDR2 SYGVNS.

The chain couples TRBV14 to TRBJ1-2; 7 bases align to TRBD1. In germline, CDR1 is SGHDN, CDR2 FVKESK. The CDR3 contains 14 residues. Trimming cost V 4 bases and J 9 bases; bases outside gene matches: 11. CDR3: CASSPIGTEESYTF. CDR3 sequence (DNA): TGTGCCAGCAGCCCGATAGGGACAGAAGAGAGCTACACCTTC. The entire variable domain, with the rest obtained from reference TRBV14 and TRBJ1-2, is as follows: EAGVTQFPSHSVIEKGQTVTLRCDPISGHDNLYWYRRVMGKEIKFLLHFVKESKQDESGMPNNRFLAERTGGTYSTLKVQPAELEDSGVYFCASSPIGTEESYTFGSGTRLTVV.

This clonotype was observed many times. The J gene is TRBJ2-1, the V gene TRBV20-1, with 8 bases identical to TRBD1. CDR1 DFQATT and CDR2 SNEGSKA come from the germline V gene (reference sequence). CDR3 length: 17 residues. V was clipped by 3 bases and J by 0 bases; unmatched bases: 10. For the CDR3, the DNA is TGCAGTGCTAGGGATTCGAAGGGGACAGGCTCCTACAATGAGCAGTTCTTC. Its protein product is CSARDSKGTGSYNEQFF.

The chain joins TRBV6-2 or TRBV6-3 to TRBJ2-7; the D is unclear. V was pared by 11 bases and J by 3 bases, with 17 bases between. The CDR3 is made up of 13 amino acids. Germline values: CDR1 MNHEY, CDR2 SVGEGT. In DNA, the CDR3 is TGTGCCGGTAGTAGACGGAATGACTACGAGCAGTACTTC. This codes for CAGSRRNDYEQYF.

This clonotype was seen a handful of times. The chain employs TRBV14 and TRBJ1-1; 10 bases map to TRBD1. The germline gives CDR1 SGHDN, CDR2 FVKESK. The CDR3 is 15 residues long. Losses at the gene ends were 4 bases for V and 6 bases for J; bases not matched to a gene: 8. CDR3 in DNA: TGTGCCAGCAGCCTAAGGACAGGGGGTGTCTCTGAAGCTTTCTTT. Amino acid sequence: CASSLRTGGVSEAFF.

With respect to this clonotype: An end of the junction differs from the germline gene, which may be a read error. The rearrangement uses TRBV12-3 or TRBV12-4 and TRBJ1-5; D is uncertain. The CDR3 runs 16 residues. The CDR3 DNA reads TGTGCCAGCAGATTAGGTGGGGATTATAGCAATCAGCCCCAGCATTTT. It codes for CASRLGGDYSNQPQHF.

This chain connects TRBV20-1 to TRBJ2-7; maybe TRBD2 (5 bases). The CDR3 sequence is 13 residues long. V lost 0 bases and J 2 bases, leaving 8 bases between the germline ends. Per germline, CDR1 DFQATT and CDR2 SNEGSKA (reference sequence). The CDR3 DNA follows: TGCAGTGCTAGAGATAGCGTTACCTACGAGCAGTACTTC. It is translated as CSARDSVTYEQYF.

This clonotype was counted ten times or more. The CDR3 coding sequence is TGTGCCATCAGTGCCCCGGGGGCAGATACGCAGTATTTT. Protein product: CAISAPGADTQYF. This chain joins TRBV10-3 and TRBJ2-3; weak D call: TRBD2 (6 bases). CDR3 size: 13 residues. Germline CDR1 and CDR2: ENHRY and SYGVKD. V was shortened by 4 bases and J by 4 bases, with 9 bases between the two germline ends.

The J gene is TRBJ1-3, the V gene TRBV7-9; D might be TRBD1 (6 bases). Trimming removed 2 bases at V and 0 bases at J, with 11 bases between. Germline CDR1 is SEHNR and CDR2 is FQNEAQ (reference sequence). This CDR3 comprises 16 residues. CDR3 DNA sequence: TGTGCCAGCAGCTTAAGGGACACTAACTCTGGAAACACCATATATTTT. The encoded protein is CASSLRDTNSGNTIYF.

This CDR3 is CASSDYGRPNYGYTF. The CDR3 DNA follows: TGTGCCAGCAGTGACTACGGACGGCCTAACTATGGCTACACCTTC. The chain uses TRBV6-1 and TRBJ1-2; D remains ambiguous. CDR3 length: 15 residues. Trimming left V 3 bases short and J 0 bases short, with 11 bases between. Germline V CDR1 and CDR2: MNHNS, SASEGT.

This clonotype was detected a few times. This rearrangement joins TRBV28 to TRBJ1-6, with no clear D. Germline V gene sequence: CDR1 MDHEN, CDR2 SYDVKM. The germline V and J ends were trimmed by 7 bases and 2 bases, with 12 bases remaining between them. The CDR3 sequence is 15 residues long. This CDR3 is CASKRDGAYNSPLHF. The CDR3 DNA follows: TGTGCCAGCAAAAGGGATGGGGCCTATAATTCACCCCTCCACTTT.

This sequence joins TRBV7-9 and TRBJ1-4; D is ambiguous. CDR1 SEHNR and CDR2 FQNEAQ come from the germline V gene (reference sequence). The CDR3 is 15 amino acids. The ends were cut back, 6 bases at V and 0 bases at J, with 11 bases in the middle. The CDR3 reads CASRGFHATNEKLFF. CDR3 coding DNA: TGTGCCAGCAGGGGGTTTCATGCAACTAATGAAAAACTGTTTTTT.

This clonotype was seen more than once but under ten times. The genes are TRBV29-1 and TRBJ2-1; a possible D gene is TRBD1 (5 bases). V dropped 4 bases and J dropped 7 bases, with 11 bases sitting between them. This CDR3 has 12 residues. Germline CDR1 reads SQVTM; CDR2 reads ANQGSEA. The CDR3 protein is CSVAPQGNEQFF. The CDR3, as DNA: TGCAGCGTTGCCCCCCAGGGAAATGAGCAGTTCTTC.

This chain uses TRBV29-1 with TRBJ2-7; D possibly matches TRBD1 or TRBD2 (5 bases each). Deletions cut 7 bases from V and 9 bases from J, with 13 bases between. In germline, CDR1 is SQVTM, CDR2 ANQGSEA. The CDR3 extends over 10 amino acids. DNA of the CDR3: TGCAGCGCGAGGGACGTCTCGCAGTACTTC. Its translation is CSARDVSQYF.

This clonotype has just a few counts. The gene calls are TRBV28 and TRBJ2-7; tentatively, D is TRBD1 (5 bases). The CDR3 totals 16 residues. Per germline, CDR1 MDHEN and CDR2 SYDVKM. V was trimmed by 8 bases and J by 5 bases, leaving 25 bases between them. DNA for the CDR3: TGTGCCAGCGGTCCAATCTTTAGGACACCGCCGGACGAGCAGTACTTC. Protein product: CASGPIFRTPPDEQYF.

This clonotype was seen a handful of times. This sequence joins TRBV2 and TRBJ2-7; tentatively, D is TRBD1 (5 bases). In germline, CDR1 is SNHLY, CDR2 FYNNEI. Trimming removed 6 bases at V and 3 bases at J, with 12 bases between. The CDR3 totals 13 residues. CDR3 sequence reads: CASSQATVYEQYF. CDR3 coding DNA: TGTGCCAGCAGCCAAGCGACAGTCTACGAGCAGTACTTC.

This clonotype appeared a single time. The chain is built from TRBV2 and TRBJ1-4; TRBD1 aligns across 9 bases. J lost 4 bases, V lost 4 bases, and 4 bases had no gene match. CDR3 size: 15 residues. Germline V CDR1 and CDR2: SNHLY, FYNNEI. In DNA form, the CDR3 reads TGTGCCAGCAGTGGGACAGGGGATTATAATGAAAAACTGTTTTTT. It codes for CASSGTGDYNEKLFF.

The J gene is TRBJ2-3, the V gene TRBV6-1; D call uncertain. V was clipped by 6 bases and J by 5 bases, with 6 bases between them. In germline, CDR1 is MNHNS, CDR2 SASEGT. The CDR3 consists of 11 residues. The CDR3 region is CASRTLDTQYF. In nucleotides, the CDR3 is TGTGCCAGCAGAACGCTAGATACGCAGTATTTT.

This clonotype occurred many times. The rearrangement uses TRBV20-1 and TRBJ1-3; no clear D gene. The CDR3 runs 13 residues. Trimming removed 3 bases from V and 0 bases from J, with 6 bases in between. Germline-derived CDR1 and CDR2 are DFQATT and SNEGSKA (reference sequence). CDR3 bases: TGCAGTGCTAGGAGGAGCTCTGGAAACACCATATATTTT. Translation gives CSARRSSGNTIYF.

V and J are TRBV12-5 and TRBJ1-5; D unclear. The CDR3 contains 13 residues. Per the germline V gene, CDR1 is LGHNT and CDR2 is FRNRAP. The V gene lost 5 bases and the J gene lost 4 bases, with 9 bases spanning the gap. CDR3 residues: CASGPPGNQPQHF. CDR3 nucleotide sequence: TGTGCTAGTGGTCCTCCGGGGAATCAGCCCCAGCATTTT.